This T cell receptor (beta chain) was sequenced in a study of T-cell memory formation after mild COVID-19. With respect to this clonotype: The antigen is undetermined.

TCRdb ran MiXCR on the 5' RACE reads and lists one entry per CDR3 protein. The table lists fewer than 350,000 distinct CDR3 sequences, around 17% of them singletons. The V end lost 1 base, the J end lost 2 bases, and 2 bases lay between the germline ends. This CDR3 has 12 amino acids. CDR1 SGDLS and CDR2 YYNGEE come from the germline V gene. Study observations and caveats: A subset of responding clones appeared in pre-infection memory, suggesting cross-reactive memory joined. Clones contracting over day 15 to 85 were CD4/CD8 balanced, with later expanders leaning CD4+. The main location of contracting CD4+ clones was CM and EM, and that of contracting CD8+ clones was EMRA.

The receptor comes from a man younger than 35 who had mild COVID-19 (a few samples of this study predate the infection). Cell type and time point are not known. The chain joins TRBV9 to TRBJ2-3; no reliable D call. The sequencing input was PBMCs or a T cell subset sorted from them (not recorded which). In DNA, the CDR3 is TGTGCCAGCAGCGTATACACAGATACGCAGTATTTT. Amino acid sequence: CASSVYTDTQYF.